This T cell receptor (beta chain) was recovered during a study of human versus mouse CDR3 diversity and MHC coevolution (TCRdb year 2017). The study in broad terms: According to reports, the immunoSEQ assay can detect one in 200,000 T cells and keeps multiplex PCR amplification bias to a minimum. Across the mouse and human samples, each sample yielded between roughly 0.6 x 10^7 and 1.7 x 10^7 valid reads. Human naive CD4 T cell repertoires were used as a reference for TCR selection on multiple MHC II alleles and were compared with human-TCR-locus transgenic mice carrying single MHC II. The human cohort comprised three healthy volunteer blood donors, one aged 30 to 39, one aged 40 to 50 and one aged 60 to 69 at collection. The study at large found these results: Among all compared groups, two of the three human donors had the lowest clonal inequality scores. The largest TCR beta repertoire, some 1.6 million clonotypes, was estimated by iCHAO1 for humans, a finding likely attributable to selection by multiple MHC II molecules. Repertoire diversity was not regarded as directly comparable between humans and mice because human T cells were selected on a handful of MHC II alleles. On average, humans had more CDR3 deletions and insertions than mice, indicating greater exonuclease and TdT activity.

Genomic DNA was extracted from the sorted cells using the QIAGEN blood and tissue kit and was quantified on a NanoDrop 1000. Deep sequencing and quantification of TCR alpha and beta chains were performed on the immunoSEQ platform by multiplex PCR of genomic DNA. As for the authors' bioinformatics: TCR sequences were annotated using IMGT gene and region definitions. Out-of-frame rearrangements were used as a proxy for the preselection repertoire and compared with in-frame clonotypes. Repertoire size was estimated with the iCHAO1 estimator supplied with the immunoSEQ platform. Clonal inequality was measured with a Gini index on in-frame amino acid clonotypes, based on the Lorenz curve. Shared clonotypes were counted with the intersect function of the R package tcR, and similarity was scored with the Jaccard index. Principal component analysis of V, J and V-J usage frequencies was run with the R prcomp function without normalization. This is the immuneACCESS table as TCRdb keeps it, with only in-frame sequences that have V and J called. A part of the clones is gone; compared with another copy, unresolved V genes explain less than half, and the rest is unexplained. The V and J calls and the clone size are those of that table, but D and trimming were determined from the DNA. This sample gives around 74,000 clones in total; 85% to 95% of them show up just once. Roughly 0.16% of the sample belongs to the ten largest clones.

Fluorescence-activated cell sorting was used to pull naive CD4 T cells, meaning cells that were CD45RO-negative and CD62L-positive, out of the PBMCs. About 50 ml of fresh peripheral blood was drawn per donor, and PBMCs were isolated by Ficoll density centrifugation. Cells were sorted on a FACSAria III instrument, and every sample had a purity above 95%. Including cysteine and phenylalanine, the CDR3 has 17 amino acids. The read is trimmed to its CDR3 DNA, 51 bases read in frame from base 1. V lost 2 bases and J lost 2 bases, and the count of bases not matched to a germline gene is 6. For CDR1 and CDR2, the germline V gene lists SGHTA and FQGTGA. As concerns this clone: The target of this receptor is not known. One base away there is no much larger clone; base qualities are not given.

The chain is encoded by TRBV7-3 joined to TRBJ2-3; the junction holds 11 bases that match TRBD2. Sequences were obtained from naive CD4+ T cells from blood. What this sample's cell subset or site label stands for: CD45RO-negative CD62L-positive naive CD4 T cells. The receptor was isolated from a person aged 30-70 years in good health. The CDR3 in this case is CASSLGLAGGHTDTQYF. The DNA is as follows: TGTGCCAGCAGCTTAGGGTTAGCGGGGGGGCACACAGATACGCAGTATTTT.